This section outlines one T cell receptor (beta chain) sequence together with its context. Other DNA variants within this sample encode the same CDR3. Methods used by the authors: The assay estimated nucleated cells by amplifying reference gene primers. Assay: immunoSEQ multiplex PCR; the TCRdb copy retains only in-frame clones and omits some. V and J calls and clone size are as listed in that table; D and trimming were resolved from the DNA. This sample has 150,000 to 200,000 clones, with roughly nine tenths found just once. The data were taken from a study of blood T cell repertoires in COVID-19. In the study overall: Donors in the United States, Italy and Spain gave samples during acute or convalescent COVID-19. PBMCs, B-cell-depleted T cells, or T cells provided the cDNA or gDNA that made up the material.

Germline CDR1 SGHRS, CDR2 YFSETQ. Germline trimming cut 0 bases from V and 4 bases from J; bases unmatched to any gene: 1. This CDR3 is built from 14 residues. The sample was peripheral blood. This clonotype originated in a man between 60 and 75 years old with active or convalescent COVID-19. The V and J genes are TRBV5-1 and TRBJ2-7; TRBD1 matches at 10 bases. The CDR3 here is CASSLGDRGYEQYF. DNA of the CDR3: TGCGCCAGCAGCTTGGGGGACAGGGGATACGAGCAGTACTTC.